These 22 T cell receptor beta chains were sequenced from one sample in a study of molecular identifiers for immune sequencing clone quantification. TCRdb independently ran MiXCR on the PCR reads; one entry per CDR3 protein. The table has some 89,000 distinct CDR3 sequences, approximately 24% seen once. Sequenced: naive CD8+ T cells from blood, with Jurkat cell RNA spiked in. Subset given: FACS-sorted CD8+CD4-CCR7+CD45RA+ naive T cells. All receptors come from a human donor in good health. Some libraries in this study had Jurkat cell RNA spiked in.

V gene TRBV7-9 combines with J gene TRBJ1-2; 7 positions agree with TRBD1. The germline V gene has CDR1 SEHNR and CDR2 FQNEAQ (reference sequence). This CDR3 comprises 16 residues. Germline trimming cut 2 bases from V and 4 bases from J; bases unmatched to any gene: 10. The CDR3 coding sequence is TGTGCCAGCAGCTTACCTACAGGGGAGGGAGGCTATGGCTACACCTTC. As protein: CASSLPTGEGGYGYTF.

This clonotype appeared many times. CDR3 amino acids: CASSPGQGTGQETQYF. The CDR3 nucleotides read TGTGCCAGCAGCCCCGGACAGGGGACCGGCCAAGAGACCCAGTACTTC. The chain employs TRBV5-5 and TRBJ2-5; TRBD1 aligns across 9 bases. Germline CDR1 is SGHKS and CDR2 is YYEKEE (reference sequence). CDR3 length equals 16 residues. The J segment lost 1 base and the V segment lost 4 bases, leaving 8 bases of the junction unmatched.

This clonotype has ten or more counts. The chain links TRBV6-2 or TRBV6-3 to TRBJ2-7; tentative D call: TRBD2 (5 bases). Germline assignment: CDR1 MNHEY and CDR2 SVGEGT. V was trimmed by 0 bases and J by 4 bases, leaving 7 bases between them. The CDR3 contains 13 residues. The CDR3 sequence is CASSYSGVYEQYF. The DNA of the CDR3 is TGTGCCAGCAGTTACTCCGGGGTGTACGAGCAGTACTTC.

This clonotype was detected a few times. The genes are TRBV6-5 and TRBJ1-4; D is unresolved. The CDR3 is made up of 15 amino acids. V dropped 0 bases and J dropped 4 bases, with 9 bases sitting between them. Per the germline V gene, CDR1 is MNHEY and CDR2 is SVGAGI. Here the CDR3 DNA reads TGTGCCAGCAGTTACTCGCCCGGCTTTAATGAAAAACTGTTTTTT. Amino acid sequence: CASSYSPGFNEKLFF.

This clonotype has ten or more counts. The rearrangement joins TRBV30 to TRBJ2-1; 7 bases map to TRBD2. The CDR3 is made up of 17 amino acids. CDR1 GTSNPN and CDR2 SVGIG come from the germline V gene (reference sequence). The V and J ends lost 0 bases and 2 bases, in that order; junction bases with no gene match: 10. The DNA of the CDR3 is TGTGCCTGGAGTGTACTGCCTAGCGGCTTCCCCTACAATGAGCAGTTCTTC. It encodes CAWSVLPSGFPYNEQFF.

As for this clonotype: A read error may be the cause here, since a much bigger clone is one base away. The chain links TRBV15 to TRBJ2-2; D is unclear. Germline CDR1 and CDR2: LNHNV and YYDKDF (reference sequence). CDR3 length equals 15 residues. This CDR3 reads CAASRDQQLTGELFF. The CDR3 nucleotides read TGTGCCGCCAGCAGAGATCAGCAGCTGACCGGGGAGCTGTTTTTT.

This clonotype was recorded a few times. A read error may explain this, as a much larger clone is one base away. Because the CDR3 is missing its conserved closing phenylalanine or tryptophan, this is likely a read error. The DNA of the CDR3 is TGCGCCAGCAATGGAGCGGGGGGGCGAGATACGCAGTATCTT. Protein: CASNGAGGRDTQYL. This chain uses TRBV10-2 with TRBJ2-3; 10 bases line up with TRBD2. The CDR3 covers 14 residues. V lost 7 bases, J lost 5 bases, and 6 bases stayed unmatched. Germline CDR1 and CDR2: WSHSY and SAAADI.

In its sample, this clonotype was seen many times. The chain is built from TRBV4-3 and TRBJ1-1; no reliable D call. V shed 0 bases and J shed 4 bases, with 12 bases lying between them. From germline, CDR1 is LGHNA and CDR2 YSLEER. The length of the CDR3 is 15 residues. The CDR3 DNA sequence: TGCGCCAGCAGCCAAGATTCAGGCTGGGCCACTGAAGCTTTCTTT. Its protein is CASSQDSGWATEAFF.

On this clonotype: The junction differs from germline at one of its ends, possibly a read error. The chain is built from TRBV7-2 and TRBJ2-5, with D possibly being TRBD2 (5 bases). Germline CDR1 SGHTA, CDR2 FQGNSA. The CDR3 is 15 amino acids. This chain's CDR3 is CARSLVASYEETQYF. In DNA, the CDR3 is TGTGCCCGCAGCTTAGTAGCGTCCTATGAAGAGACCCAGTACTTC.

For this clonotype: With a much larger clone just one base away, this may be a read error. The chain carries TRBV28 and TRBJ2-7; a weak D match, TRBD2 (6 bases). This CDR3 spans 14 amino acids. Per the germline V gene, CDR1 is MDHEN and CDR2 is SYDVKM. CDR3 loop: CASYRRGSPYKQYF. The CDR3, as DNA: TGTGCCAGCTATAGGAGGGGTAGCCCCTACAAGCAGTACTTC. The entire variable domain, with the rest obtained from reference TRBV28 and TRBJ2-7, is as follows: DVKVTQSSRYLVKRTGEKVFLECVQDMDHENMFWYRQDPGLGLRLIYFSYDVKMKEKGDIPEGYSVSREKKERFSLILESASTNQTSMYLCASYRRGSPYKQYFGPGTRLTVT.

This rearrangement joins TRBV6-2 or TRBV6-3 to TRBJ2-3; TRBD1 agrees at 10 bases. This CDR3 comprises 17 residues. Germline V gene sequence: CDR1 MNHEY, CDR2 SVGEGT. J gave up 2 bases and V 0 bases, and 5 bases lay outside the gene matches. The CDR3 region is CASSYSMDRGNTDTQYF. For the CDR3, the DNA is TGTGCCAGCAGTTACTCGATGGACAGGGGGAACACAGATACGCAGTATTTT.

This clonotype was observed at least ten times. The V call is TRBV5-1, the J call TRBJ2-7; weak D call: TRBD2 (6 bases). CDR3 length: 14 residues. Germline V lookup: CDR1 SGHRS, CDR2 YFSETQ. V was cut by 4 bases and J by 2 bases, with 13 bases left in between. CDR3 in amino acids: CASSPGTQTYEQYF. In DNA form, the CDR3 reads TGCGCCAGCAGCCCCGGGACTCAAACCTACGAGCAGTACTTC.

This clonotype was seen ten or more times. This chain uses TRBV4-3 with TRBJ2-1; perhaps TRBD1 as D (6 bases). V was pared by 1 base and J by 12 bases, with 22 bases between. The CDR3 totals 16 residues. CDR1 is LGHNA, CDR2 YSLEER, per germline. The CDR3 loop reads CASSQAHRDLIAGQFF. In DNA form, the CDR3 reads TGCGCCAGCAGCCAAGCGCACAGGGACCTGATTGCGGGGCAGTTCTTC.

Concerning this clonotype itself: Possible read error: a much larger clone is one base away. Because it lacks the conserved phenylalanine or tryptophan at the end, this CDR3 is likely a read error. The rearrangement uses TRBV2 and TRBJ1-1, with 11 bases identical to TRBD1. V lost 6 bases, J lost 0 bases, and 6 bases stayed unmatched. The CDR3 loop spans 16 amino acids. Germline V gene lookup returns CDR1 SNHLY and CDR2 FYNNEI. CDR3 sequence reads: CASRGTGGDLNTEAFL. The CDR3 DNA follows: TGTGCCAGCAGAGGGACAGGGGGGGACTTGAACACTGAAGCTTTCCTT.

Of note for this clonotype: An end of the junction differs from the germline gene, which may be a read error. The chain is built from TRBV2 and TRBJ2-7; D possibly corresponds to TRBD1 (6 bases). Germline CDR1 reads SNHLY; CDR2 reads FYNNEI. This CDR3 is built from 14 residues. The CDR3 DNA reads TGTGCGAGCAGTGGGACAAGCAGCTCCTACGAGCAGTCCTTT. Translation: CASSGTSSSYEQSF. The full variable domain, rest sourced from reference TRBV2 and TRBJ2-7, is EPEVTQTPSHQVTQMGQEVILRCVPISNHLYFYWYRQILGQKVEFLVSFYNNEISEKSEIFDDQFSVERPDGSNFTLKIRSTKLEDSAMYFCASSGTSSSYEQSFGPGTRLTVT.

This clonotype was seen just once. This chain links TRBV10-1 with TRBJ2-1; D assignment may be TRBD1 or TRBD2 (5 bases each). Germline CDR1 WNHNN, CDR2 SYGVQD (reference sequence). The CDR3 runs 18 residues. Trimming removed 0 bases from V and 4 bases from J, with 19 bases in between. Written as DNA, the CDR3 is TGCGCCAGCAGTGAGTCGAAATTGGTCTTGGGACGGTACAATGAGCAGTTCTTC. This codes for CASSESKLVLGRYNEQFF.

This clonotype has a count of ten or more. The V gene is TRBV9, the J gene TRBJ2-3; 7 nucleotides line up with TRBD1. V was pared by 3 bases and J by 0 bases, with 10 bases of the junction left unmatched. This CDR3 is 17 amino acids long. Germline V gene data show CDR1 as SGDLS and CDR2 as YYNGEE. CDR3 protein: CASSARDRKTSTDTQYF. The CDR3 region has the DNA TGTGCCAGCAGCGCCCGGGACAGAAAAACTAGCACAGATACGCAGTATTTT.

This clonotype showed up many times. CDR3 nucleotides: TGTGCCAGCAGTTGGGGGGACACTGAAGCTTTCTTT. This encodes CASSWGDTEAFF. The rearrangement uses TRBV6-5 and TRBJ1-1; D is perhaps TRBD1 (5 bases). Between the trimmed V and J ends, which lost 4 bases and 3 bases, there was a span of 6 bases. Germline loops: CDR1 MNHEY, CDR2 SVGAGI. The CDR3 covers 12 residues.

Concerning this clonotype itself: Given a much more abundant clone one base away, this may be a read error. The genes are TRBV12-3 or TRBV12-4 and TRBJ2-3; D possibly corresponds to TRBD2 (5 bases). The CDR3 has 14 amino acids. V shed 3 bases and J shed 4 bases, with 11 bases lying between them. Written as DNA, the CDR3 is TGTGCCAGCAGTTTGGGCCAGGAGGCAGATACGCAGTATTTT. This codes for CASSLGQEADTQYF.

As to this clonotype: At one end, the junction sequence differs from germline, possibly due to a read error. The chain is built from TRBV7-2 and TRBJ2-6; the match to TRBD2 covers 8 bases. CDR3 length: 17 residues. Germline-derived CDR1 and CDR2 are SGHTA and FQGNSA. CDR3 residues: CARSQVPAGGGANVLTF. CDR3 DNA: TGTGCCCGCAGCCAAGTGCCCGCGGGGGGTGGGGCCAACGTCCTGACTTTC. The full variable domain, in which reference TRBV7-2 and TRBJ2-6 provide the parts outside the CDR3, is GAGVSQSPSNKVTEKGKDVELRCDPISGHTALYWYRQSLGQGLEFLIYFQGNSAPDKSGLPSDRFSAERTGGSVSTLTIQRTQQEDSAVYLCARSQVPAGGGANVLTFGAGSRLTVL.

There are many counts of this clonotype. The CDR3 region has the DNA TGTGCCAGCATTCGGCCAGCAGATACGCAGTATTTT. Translating it yields CASIRPADTQYF. This chain links TRBV7-9 with TRBJ2-3; D unresolved. The CDR3 has 12 residues. Trimming took off 7 bases at V and 4 bases at J, with 9 bases between the two ends. Germline V CDR1 and CDR2: SEHNR, FQNEAQ (reference sequence).

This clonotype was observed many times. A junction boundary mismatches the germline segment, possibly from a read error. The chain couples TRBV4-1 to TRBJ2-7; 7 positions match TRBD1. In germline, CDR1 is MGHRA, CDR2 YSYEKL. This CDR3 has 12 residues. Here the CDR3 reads CASSQENRGPHF. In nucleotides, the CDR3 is TGCGCCAGCAGCCAGGAAAACAGGGGTCCACACTTC.